These 9 T cell receptor beta chains were all obtained from the same sample, sequenced in a study of shared clonotypes between healthy human individuals. TCRdb's table, derived via immunoSEQ multiplex PCR, lists solely in-frame clones and lacks some. The sample contains 850,000 to 1,200,000 clones, about 74% of which appear only once. Sequenced input: memory CD4+ T cells sorted from blood. Subset given: CD45RA-negative fraction. These receptors originate from a man aged 18 to 29 in good health.

J is TRBJ1-6 and V is TRBV11-2; D gene unclear. The germline gives CDR1 SGHAT, CDR2 FQNNGV. This CDR3 has 16 residues. V gave up 1 base and J gave up 0 bases, with 7 bases separating them. The CDR3 reads CASSLVVSSYNSPLHF. CDR3 nucleotides: TGTGCCAGCAGCTTAGTGGTCAGCTCCTATAATTCACCCCTCCACTTT.

The chain employs TRBV5-6 and TRBJ1-2; 7 bases are a match to TRBD1. The CDR3 is 15 amino acids. J gave up 8 bases and V 2 bases, and 12 bases lay outside the gene matches. Germline V gene sequence: CDR1 SGHDT, CDR2 YYEEEE. The CDR3 loop is CASSLEDRIARGYTF. The CDR3 coding sequence is TGTGCCAGCAGCTTAGAGGACAGGATTGCAAGAGGCTACACCTTC.

This rearrangement joins TRBV5-1 to TRBJ2-7; D is tentatively TRBD1 or TRBD2 (7 bases each). Germline CDR1 SGHRS, CDR2 YFSETQ. The CDR3 runs to 13 residues. V was shortened by 1 base and J by 10 bases, with 15 bases between the two germline ends. The CDR3 loop reads CASSLTGEGLQYF. The CDR3 DNA follows: TGCGCCAGCAGCTTGACAGGGGAGGGACTCCAGTACTTC.

The chain couples TRBV18 to TRBJ1-3; the D is unclear. Trimming pared 2 bases from V and 3 bases from J, leaving 11 bases between. This CDR3 is built from 15 residues. The germline CDR1 and CDR2 sequences are KGHSH and LQKENI. CDR3 loop: CASSPVKGGGNTIYF. CDR3 bases: TGTGCCAGCTCACCAGTAAAGGGTGGTGGAAACACCATATATTTT.

V gene TRBV29-1 combines with J gene TRBJ1-2; 8 bases align to TRBD1. J was trimmed by 8 bases and V by 4 bases; bases with no gene match: 6. This CDR3 region has 12 residues. Germline V gives CDR1 SQVTM, CDR2 ANQGSEA. This chain's CDR3 is CSVGTGKGGYTF. The CDR3 coding sequence is TGCAGCGTTGGGACAGGGAAGGGGGGCTACACCTTC.

The V and J genes are TRBV5-6 and TRBJ2-1; D may be TRBD1 (6 bases). Germline lookup yields CDR1 SGHDT and CDR2 YYEEEE. V lost 0 bases, J lost 0 bases, and 10 bases lay in between. The CDR3 runs to 16 residues. CDR3 sequence reads: CASSLDQGSSYNEQFF. The CDR3 DNA reads as TGTGCCAGCAGCTTGGATCAGGGGAGCTCCTACAATGAGCAGTTCTTC.

The chain carries TRBV29-1 and TRBJ1-2, with D uncertain. The germline V gene encodes CDR1 SQVTM and CDR2 ANQGSEA. V was pared by 0 bases and J by 6 bases, with 14 bases between. This CDR3 region has 14 residues. This CDR3 is CSVEEDQFKHGYTF. The CDR3 bases are TGCAGCGTTGAAGAAGACCAGTTTAAACATGGCTACACCTTC. Drawing the rest from reference TRBV29-1 and TRBJ1-2, the complete variable domain is SAVISQKPSRDICQRGTSLTIQCQVDSQVTMMFWYRQQPGQSLTLIATANQGSEATYESGFVIDKFPISRPNLTFSTLTVSNMSPEDSSIYLCSVEEDQFKHGYTFGSGTRLTVV.

The V call is TRBV7-2, the J call TRBJ2-1; D is possibly TRBD2 (6 bases). From germline, CDR1 is SGHTA and CDR2 FQGNSA. The CDR3 is 15 amino acids. V gave up 5 bases and J gave up 4 bases, with 15 bases separating them. The CDR3 DNA follows: TGTGCCAGCAGCCCTGGCGGGGCTGGATACAATGAGCAGTTCTTC. Translation: CASSPGGAGYNEQFF.

This clone was observed a handful of times. V usage is TRBV9 and J usage is TRBJ2-2; 7 bases line up with TRBD2. Germline trimming cut 3 bases from V and 0 bases from J; bases unmatched to any gene: 2. The CDR3 has 15 amino acids. Germline V gene sequence: CDR1 SGDLS, CDR2 YYNGEE. Here the CDR3 reads CASSAGTTNTGELFF. The CDR3 bases are TGTGCCAGCAGCGCCGGGACTACGAACACCGGGGAGCTGTTTTTT.